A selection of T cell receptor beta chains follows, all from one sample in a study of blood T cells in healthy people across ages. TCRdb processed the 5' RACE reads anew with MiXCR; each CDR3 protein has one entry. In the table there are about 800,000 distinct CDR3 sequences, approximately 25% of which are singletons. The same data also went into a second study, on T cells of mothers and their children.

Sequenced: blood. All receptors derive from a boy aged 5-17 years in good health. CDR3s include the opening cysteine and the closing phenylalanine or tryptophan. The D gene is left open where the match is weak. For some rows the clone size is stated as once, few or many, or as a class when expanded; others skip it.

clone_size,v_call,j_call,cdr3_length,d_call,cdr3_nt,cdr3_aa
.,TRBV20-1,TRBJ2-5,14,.,TGCAGTGGGATTCGGGGGTCAAAGAGAGAGACCCAGTACTTC,CSGIRGSKRETQYF
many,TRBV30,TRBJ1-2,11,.,TGTGCCTGGAGTCCCGGACTAGGCTACACCTTC,CAWSPGLGYTF
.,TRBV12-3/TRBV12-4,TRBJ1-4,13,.,TGTGCCAGTACAACGGGGGTCTATGAAAAACTGTTTTTT,CASTTGVYEKLFF
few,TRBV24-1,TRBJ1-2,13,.,TGTGCCACCAGCACGACAGAGGTTGATGGCTACACCTTC,CATSTTEVDGYTF
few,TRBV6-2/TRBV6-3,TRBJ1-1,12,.,TGTGCCAGCAGTCAAGAGGACCTTGAAGCTTTCTTT,CASSQEDLEAFF
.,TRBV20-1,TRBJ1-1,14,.,TGCAGTGCTCGCAAACAGGTACTCAACACTGAAGCTTTCTTT,CSARKQVLNTEAFF
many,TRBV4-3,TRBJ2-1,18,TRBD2,TGCGCCAGCAGCCAAGATGGGCTAGCGGGCAGCTCCTACAATGAGCAGTTCTTC,CASSQDGLAGSSYNEQFF
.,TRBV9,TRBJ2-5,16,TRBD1,TGTGCCAGCAGCGCCTCCCTACAGGGGACCCAAGAGACCCAGTACTTC,CASSASLQGTQETQYF
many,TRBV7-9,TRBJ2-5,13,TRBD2,TGTGCCAGCAGCTCCCGGGGGGAAGAGACCCAGTACTTC,CASSSRGEETQYF
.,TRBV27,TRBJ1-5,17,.,TGTGCCAGCAGTTTTAGTGGGAGTACTTCGTACAATCAGCCCCAGCATTTT,CASSFSGSTSYNQPQHF
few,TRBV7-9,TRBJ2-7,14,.,TGTGCCAGCAGCCCGCAGGGATTCCGGCTCGAGCAGTACTTC,CASSPQGFRLEQYF
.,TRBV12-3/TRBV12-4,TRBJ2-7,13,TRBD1,TGTGCCAGCAGCCGTGGACAGGGAGGAGAGCAGTACTTC,CASSRGQGGEQYF
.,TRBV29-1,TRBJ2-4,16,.,TGCAGCATTTGGACAGAGTGGTCTAGCGCCAAAAACATTCAGTACTTC,CSIWTEWSSAKNIQYF
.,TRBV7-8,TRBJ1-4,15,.,TGTGCCAGCAGCCCTCCGCAGGGTACTAATGAAAAACTGTTTTTT,CASSPPQGTNEKLFF
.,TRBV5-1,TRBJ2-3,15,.,TGCGCCAGCAGCTTGATGGAGTCTAACACAGATACGCAGTATTTT,CASSLMESNTDTQYF
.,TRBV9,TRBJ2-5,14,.,TGTGCCAGCAGCGTAGCTACGGGGGCAGGGGAGCAGTACTTC,CASSVATGAGEQYF
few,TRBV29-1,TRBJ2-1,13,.,TGCAGCGTTGAAGGCGACAGCCTCGATGAGCAGTTCTTC,CSVEGDSLDEQFF
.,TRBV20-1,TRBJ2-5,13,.,TGCAGTGCCGGAGGTCCCCCAGAGGAGACCCAGTACTTC,CSAGGPPEETQYF
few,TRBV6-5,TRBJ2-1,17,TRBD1,TGTGCCAGCAGTTACCTGGGGGTCGGAACAGGGGGTTCTGAGCAGTTCTTC,CASSYLGVGTGGSEQFF
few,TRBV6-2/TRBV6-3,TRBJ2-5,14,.,TGTGCCAGCAGTTTAACGGACTATCAAGAGACCCAGTACTTC,CASSLTDYQETQYF
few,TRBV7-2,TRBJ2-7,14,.,TGTGCCAGCAGCCGGGCCATCGGCGCCTACGAGCAGTACTTC,CASSRAIGAYEQYF
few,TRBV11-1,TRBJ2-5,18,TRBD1,TGTGCCAGCAGTCCGAACCACCAAGCGAGGGGGCCCAAAGAGACCCAGTACTTC,CASSPNHQARGPKETQYF
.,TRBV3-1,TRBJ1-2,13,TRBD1,TGTGCCAGCAGCCGTATGACAGGGTATGGCTACACCTTC,CASSRMTGYGYTF
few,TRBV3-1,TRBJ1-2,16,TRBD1,TGTGCCAGCAGCCAATGGGATCGACAGGGGGTCTATGGCTACACCTTC,CASSQWDRQGVYGYTF
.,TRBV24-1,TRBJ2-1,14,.,TGTGCCACCAGTGACCGGTCTGCGGTGGATGAGCAGTTCTTC,CATSDRSAVDEQFF
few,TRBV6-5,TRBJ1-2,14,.,TGTGCCAGCAGTTATCGGGCGGCTAACTATGGCTACACCTTC,CASSYRAANYGYTF